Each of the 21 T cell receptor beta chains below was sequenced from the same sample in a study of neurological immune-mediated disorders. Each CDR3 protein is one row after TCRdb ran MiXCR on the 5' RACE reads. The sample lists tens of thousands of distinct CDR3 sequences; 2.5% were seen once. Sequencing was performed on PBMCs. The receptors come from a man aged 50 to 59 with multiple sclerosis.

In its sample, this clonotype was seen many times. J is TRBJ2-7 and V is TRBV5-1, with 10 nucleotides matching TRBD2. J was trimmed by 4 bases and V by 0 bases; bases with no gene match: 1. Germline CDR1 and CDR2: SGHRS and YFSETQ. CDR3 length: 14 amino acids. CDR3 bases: TGCGCCAGCAGCTTGGTACTAGCGGGATACGAGCAGTACTTC. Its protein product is CASSLVLAGYEQYF.

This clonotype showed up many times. CDR3 in amino acids: CASSLAGGQETQYF. The CDR3, as DNA: TGCGCCAGCAGCTTGGCTGGGGGCCAAGAGACCCAGTACTTC. The chain links TRBV5-1 to TRBJ2-5, with D possibly being TRBD1 or TRBD2 (5 bases each). V was pared by 0 bases and J by 1 base, with 7 bases between. The V gene's germline CDR1 is SGHRS and CDR2 YFSETQ. The CDR3 has 14 amino acids.

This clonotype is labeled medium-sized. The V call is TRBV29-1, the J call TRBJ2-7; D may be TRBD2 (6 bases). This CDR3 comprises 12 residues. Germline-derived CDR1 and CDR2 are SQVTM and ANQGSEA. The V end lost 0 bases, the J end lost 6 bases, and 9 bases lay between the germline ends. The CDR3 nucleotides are TGCAGCGTTGAAGATGCGGGGCGCGAGCAGTACTTC. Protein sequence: CSVEDAGREQYF.

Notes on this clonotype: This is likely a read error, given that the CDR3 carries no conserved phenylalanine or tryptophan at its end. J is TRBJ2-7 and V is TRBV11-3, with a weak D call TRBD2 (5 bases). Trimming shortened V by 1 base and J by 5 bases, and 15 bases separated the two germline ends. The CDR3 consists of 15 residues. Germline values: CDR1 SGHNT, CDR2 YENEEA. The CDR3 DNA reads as TGTGCCAGCAGCTTAGGGGGAGAGATTAAACACGAGCAGTACATC. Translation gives CASSLGGEIKHEQYI.

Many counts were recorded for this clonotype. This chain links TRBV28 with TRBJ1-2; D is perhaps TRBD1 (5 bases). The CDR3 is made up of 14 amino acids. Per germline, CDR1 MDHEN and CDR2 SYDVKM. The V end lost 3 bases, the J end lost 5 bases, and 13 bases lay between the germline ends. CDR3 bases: TGTGCCAGCAGTTTGAGCAGGGTCCCTTATGGCTACACCTTC. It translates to CASSLSRVPYGYTF.

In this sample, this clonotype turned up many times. The CDR3 sequence is CASSTRRQGAEAFF. The CDR3, as DNA: TGTGCCAGCAGCACTAGGCGGCAGGGGGCTGAAGCTTTCTTT. The chain couples TRBV21-1 to TRBJ1-1; TRBD1 is the table's D call, not checked against the DNA. TRBV21-1 counts as a pseudogene. The CDR3 is made up of 14 amino acids.

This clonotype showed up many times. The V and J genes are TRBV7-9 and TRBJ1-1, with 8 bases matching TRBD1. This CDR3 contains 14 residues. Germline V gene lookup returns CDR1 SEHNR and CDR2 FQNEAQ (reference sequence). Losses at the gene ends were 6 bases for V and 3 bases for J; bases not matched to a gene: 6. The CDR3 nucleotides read TGTGCCAGCAGGCCAACAGGGGGGGACACTGAAGCTTTCTTT. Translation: CASRPTGGDTEAFF.

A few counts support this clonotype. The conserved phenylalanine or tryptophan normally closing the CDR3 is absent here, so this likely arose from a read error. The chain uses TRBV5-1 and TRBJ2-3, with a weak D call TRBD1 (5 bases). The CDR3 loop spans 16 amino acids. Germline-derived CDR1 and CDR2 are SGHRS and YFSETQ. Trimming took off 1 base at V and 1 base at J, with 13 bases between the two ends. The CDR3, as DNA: TGCGCCAGCAGCTTGTGGGGCACAGTGGGCACAGATACGCAGTATTGT. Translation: CASSLWGTVGTDTQYC.

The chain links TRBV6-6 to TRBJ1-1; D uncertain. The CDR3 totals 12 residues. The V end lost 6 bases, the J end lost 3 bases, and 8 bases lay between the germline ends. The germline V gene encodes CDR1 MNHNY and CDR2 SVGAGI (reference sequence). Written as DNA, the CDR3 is TGTGCCAGCAGCCTAATTGACACTGAAGCTTTCTTT. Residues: CASSLIDTEAFF.

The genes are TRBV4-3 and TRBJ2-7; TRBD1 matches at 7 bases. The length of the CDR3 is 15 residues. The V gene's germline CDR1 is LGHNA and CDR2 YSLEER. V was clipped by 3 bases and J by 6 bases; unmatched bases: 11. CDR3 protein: CASSQRQGSVSEQYF. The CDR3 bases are TGCGCCAGCAGCCAGCGACAGGGTAGCGTTAGCGAGCAGTACTTC.

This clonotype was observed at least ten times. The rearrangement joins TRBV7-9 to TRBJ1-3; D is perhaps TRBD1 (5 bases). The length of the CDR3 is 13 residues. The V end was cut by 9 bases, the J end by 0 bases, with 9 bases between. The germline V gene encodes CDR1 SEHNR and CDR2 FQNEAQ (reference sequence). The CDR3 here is CARGESSGNTIYF. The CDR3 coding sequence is TGTGCCAGAGGGGAGAGCTCTGGAAACACCATATATTTT.

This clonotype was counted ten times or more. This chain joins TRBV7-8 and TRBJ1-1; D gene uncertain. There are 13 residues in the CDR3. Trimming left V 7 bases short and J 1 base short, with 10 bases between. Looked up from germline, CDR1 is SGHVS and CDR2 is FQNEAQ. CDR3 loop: CASTLLENTEAFF. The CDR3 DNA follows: TGTGCCAGCACCCTCCTGGAGAACACTGAAGCTTTCTTT.

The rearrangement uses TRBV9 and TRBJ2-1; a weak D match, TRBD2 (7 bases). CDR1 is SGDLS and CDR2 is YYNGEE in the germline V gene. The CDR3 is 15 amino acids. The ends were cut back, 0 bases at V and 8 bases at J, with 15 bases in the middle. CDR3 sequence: CASSVEARGGDEQFF. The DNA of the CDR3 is TGTGCCAGCAGCGTAGAAGCTAGAGGGGGGGATGAGCAGTTCTTC.

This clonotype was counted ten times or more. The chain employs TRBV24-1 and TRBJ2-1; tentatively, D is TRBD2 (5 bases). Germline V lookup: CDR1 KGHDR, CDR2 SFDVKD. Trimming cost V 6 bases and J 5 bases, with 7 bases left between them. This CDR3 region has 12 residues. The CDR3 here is CATSQEDNEQFF. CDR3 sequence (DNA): TGTGCCACCAGTCAGGAGGACAATGAGCAGTTCTTC.

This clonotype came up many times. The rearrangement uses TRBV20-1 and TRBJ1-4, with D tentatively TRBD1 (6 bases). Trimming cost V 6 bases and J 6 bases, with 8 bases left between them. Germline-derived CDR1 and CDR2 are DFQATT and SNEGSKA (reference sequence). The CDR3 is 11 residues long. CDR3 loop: CSAAGDEKLFF. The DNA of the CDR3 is TGCAGTGCGGCAGGGGATGAAAAACTGTTTTTT.

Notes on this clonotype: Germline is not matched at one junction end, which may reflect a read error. CDR3: CASSRRRDNQPQNF. In nucleotides, the CDR3 is TGTGCCAGCAGCCGCCGGCGGGACAATCAGCCCCAGAATTTT. This chain joins TRBV6-5 and TRBJ1-5, with TRBD1 as a possible D gene (6 bases). The length of the CDR3 is 14 residues. CDR1 MNHEY and CDR2 SVGAGI come from the germline V gene.

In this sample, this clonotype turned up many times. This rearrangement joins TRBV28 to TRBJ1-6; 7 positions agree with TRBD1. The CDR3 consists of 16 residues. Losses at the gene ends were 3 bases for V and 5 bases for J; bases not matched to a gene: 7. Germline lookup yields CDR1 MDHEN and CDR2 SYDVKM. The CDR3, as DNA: TGTGCCAGCAGTTTGGACAGGCGGCCCAATAATTCACCCCTCCACTTT. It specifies CASSLDRRPNNSPLHF.

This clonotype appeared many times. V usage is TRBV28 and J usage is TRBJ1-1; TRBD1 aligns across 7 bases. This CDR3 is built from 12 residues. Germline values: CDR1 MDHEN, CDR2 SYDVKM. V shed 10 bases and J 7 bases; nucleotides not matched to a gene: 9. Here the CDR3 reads CATNSGQLEAFF. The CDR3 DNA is TGTGCCACCAACTCGGGACAGCTTGAAGCTTTCTTT. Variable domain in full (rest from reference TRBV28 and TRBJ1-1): DVKVTQSSRYLVKRTGEKVFLECVQDMDHENMFWYRQDPGLGLRLIYFSYDVKMKEKGDIPEGYSVSREKKERFSLILESASTNQTSMYLCATNSGQLEAFFGQGTRLTVV.

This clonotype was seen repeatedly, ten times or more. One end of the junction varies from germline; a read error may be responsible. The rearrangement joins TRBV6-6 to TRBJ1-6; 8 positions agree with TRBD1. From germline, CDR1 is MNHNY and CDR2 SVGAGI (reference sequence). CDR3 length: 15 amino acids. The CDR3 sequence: CASSKTGAGNSPLNF. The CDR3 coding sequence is TGTGCCAGCAGTAAGACAGGGGCCGGTAATTCACCCCTCAACTTT.

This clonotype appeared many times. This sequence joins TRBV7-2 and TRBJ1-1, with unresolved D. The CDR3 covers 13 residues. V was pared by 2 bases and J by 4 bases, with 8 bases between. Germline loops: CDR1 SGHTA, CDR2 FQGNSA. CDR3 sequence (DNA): TGTGCCAGCAGCTTAACCATGATCACTGAAGCTTTCTTT. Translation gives CASSLTMITEAFF.

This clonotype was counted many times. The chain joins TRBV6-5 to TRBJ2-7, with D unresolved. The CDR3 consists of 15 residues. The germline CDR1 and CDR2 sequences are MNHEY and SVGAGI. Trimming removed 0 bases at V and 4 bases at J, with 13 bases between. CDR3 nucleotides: TGTGCCAGCAGTTACTCGACCCCGGGCCAGTACGAGCAGTACTTC. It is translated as CASSYSTPGQYEQYF.